Presented here are 30 T cell receptor beta chains from one specimen sequenced in a study of vaccination effects on CD4 cells after COVID-19 (dated by TCRdb to between 2021 and 2023). In the ViraFEST assay, PBMC were stimulated with viral peptide pools, and TCR sequencing was then used to find antigen-specific CD4+ T cell clonotypes based on their expansion. After approximately eleven days of culture, CD4+ T cells were isolated with the EasySep CD4+ T cell isolation kit. Library prep was done by the immunoSEQ multiplex PCR assay. TCRdb holds this immuneACCESS table with in-frame rearrangements only. Some clones are missing; in checked studies, unresolved V genes explain under half, and the rest has no known cause. For this sample there are tens of thousands of clones; roughly 76% appear just once. About 2.5% of the sample is held by the ten biggest clonotypes. These receptors' targets are unknown.

The material was CD4+ T cells from PBMCs cultured with HCoV-229E spike peptides, obtained before COVID-19 vaccination. The sample's cell subset or site label, decoded: HCoV-229E spike overlapping peptide pool stimulation. The origin of the receptors is a human donor who received a COVID-19 vaccine.

Points on this clone: Within the sample, other DNA sequences also encode this same CDR3. The chain recombines TRBV5-1 with TRBJ2-5; D remains ambiguous. The germline V gene has CDR1 SGHRS and CDR2 YFSETQ. With 3 bases removed from V and 2 bases from J, the gap between germline ends came to 8 bases. CDR3 length equals 13 residues. In DNA form, the CDR3 reads TGCGCCAGCAGCTCCGGACCACAAGAGACCCAGTACTTC. Protein sequence: CASSSGPQETQYF.

V gene TRBV2 combines with J gene TRBJ2-5; weak D call: TRBD1 (6 bases). The CDR3 has 13 residues. Germline V gene data show CDR1 as SNHLY and CDR2 as FYNNEI. The CDR3 DNA sequence: TGTGCAACTTCCGGGACAATCGCAGAGACCCAGTACTTC. Translated, it gives CATSGTIAETQYF.

The chain employs TRBV28 and TRBJ2-3, with D possibly being TRBD1 or TRBD2 (6 bases each). The V gene's germline CDR1 is MDHEN and CDR2 SYDVKM. V was pared by 6 bases and J by 2 bases, with 15 bases between. This CDR3 is 15 amino acids long. The CDR3 loop reads CASRILGGPTDTQYF. In DNA, the CDR3 is TGTGCCAGCAGGATACTAGGGGGGCCCACAGATACGCAGTATTTT.

As for this clone: Additional DNA sequences in this sample encode the identical CDR3. V and J are TRBV12-3 or TRBV12-4 and TRBJ1-5, with D unclear. Trimming removed 3 bases from V and 4 bases from J, with 4 bases in between. The CDR3 runs 12 residues. CDR3 residues: CASSFGNQPQHF. The CDR3 DNA is TGTGCCAGCAGTTTTGGGAATCAGCCCCAGCATTTT.

V gene TRBV24-1 combines with J gene TRBJ2-5; D may be TRBD1 or TRBD2 (5 bases each). The CDR3 is 16 amino acids. CDR1 is KGHDR and CDR2 is SFDVKD in the germline V gene. Between the trimmed V and J ends, which lost 2 bases and 5 bases, there was a span of 17 bases. Here the CDR3 reads CATSDSLPGRMETQYF. In DNA form, the CDR3 reads TGTGCCACCAGTGATTCGCTACCGGGACGGATGGAGACCCAGTACTTC.

The chain couples TRBV27 to TRBJ1-2, with D uncertain. Trimming took off 5 bases at V and 7 bases at J, with 14 bases between the two ends. The germline V gene encodes CDR1 MNHEY and CDR2 SMNVEV (reference sequence). The CDR3 length is 13 residues. CDR3 in amino acids: CASSRGSGIGYTF. CDR3 nucleotide sequence: TGTGCCAGCAGTCGGGGAAGTGGGATTGGCTACACCTTC.

DNA of the CDR3: TGTGGAGCCAAGGACAGGTTTTTGGGCAATCAGCCCCAGCATTTT. It specifies CGAKDRFLGNQPQHF. The chain has TRBV6-5 and TRBJ1-5; 7 positions match TRBD1. Germline V gene data show CDR1 as MNHEY and CDR2 as SVGAGI. The CDR3 contains 15 residues.

This clone is a singleton in its sample. The gene calls are TRBV20-1 and TRBJ2-1; D might be TRBD2 (7 bases). V shed 3 bases and J shed 4 bases, with 16 bases lying between them. The CDR3 has 15 amino acids. From germline, CDR1 is DFQATT and CDR2 SNEGSKA (reference sequence). CDR3 in DNA: TGCAGTGCTAGTTCGGAGGGGGGGCCTTACAATGAGCAGTTCTTC. Translating gives CSASSEGGPYNEQFF.

The chain couples TRBV6-5 to TRBJ1-2; TRBD1 agrees at 8 bases. This CDR3 region has 15 residues. CDR1 and CDR2 (germline): MNHEY, SVGAGI. Trimming at V came to 9 bases and at J to 5 bases, leaving 14 bases not matched to a gene. Here the CDR3 DNA reads TGTGCCAGTCGGCTCCTCAGGGGGCCTATTTATGGCTACACCTTC. It translates to CASRLLRGPIYGYTF.

The rearrangement joins TRBV29-1 to TRBJ1-4; 9 bases match TRBD1. CDR1 and CDR2 from the germline V gene are SQVTM and ANQGSEA. CDR3 length equals 13 residues. V lost 5 bases and J lost 8; bases outside the gene matches: 6. The CDR3 coding sequence is TGCAGCGTTCGGGGACAGGGTAGCGAAAAACTGTTTTTT. Translating gives CSVRGQGSEKLFF.

The rearrangement joins TRBV19 to TRBJ2-5, with TRBD1 matching over 7 bases. This CDR3 spans 14 amino acids. The germline V gene encodes CDR1 LNHDA and CDR2 SQIVND (reference sequence). V gave up 5 bases and J gave up 0 bases; unmatched junction bases: 3. CDR3 sequence reads: CASSVTGDQETQYF. CDR3 DNA sequence: TGTGCCAGTAGTGTTACAGGGGACCAAGAGACCCAGTACTTC.

The V gene is TRBV29-1, the J gene TRBJ2-1, with 7 positions matching TRBD1. V dropped 7 bases and J dropped 7; count of bases not matched to a gene: 10. Germline-derived CDR1 and CDR2 are SQVTM and ANQGSEA. CDR3 length: 13 residues. Written as DNA, the CDR3 is TGCAGCGGACCAAGAACAGGGGAAAATGAGCAGTTCTTC. Amino acid sequence: CSGPRTGENEQFF.

This clone was seen once. The rearrangement joins TRBV4-2 to TRBJ1-4, with TRBD1 identical over 10 bases. The CDR3 has 15 amino acids. V gave up 3 bases and J gave up 5 bases; unmatched junction bases: 3. Looked up from germline, CDR1 is LGHNA and CDR2 is YNFKEQ. The CDR3 protein is CASSQADRGNEKLFF. The CDR3 DNA reads as TGTGCCAGCAGCCAGGCGGACAGGGGGAATGAAAAACTGTTTTTT.

V usage is TRBV6-4 and J usage is TRBJ1-2, with no clear D. V was cut by 0 bases and J by 4 bases, with 6 bases left in between. This CDR3 comprises 13 residues. CDR1 is MRHNA and CDR2 is SNTAGT in the germline V gene. As DNA, the CDR3 is TGTGCCAGCAGTGACTCGGCAGGCTATGGCTACACCTTC. Residues: CASSDSAGYGYTF.

The chain couples TRBV6-2 or TRBV6-3 to TRBJ2-5; a weak D match, TRBD1 (6 bases). This CDR3 has 16 amino acids. Per the germline V gene, CDR1 is MNHEY and CDR2 is SVGEGT. V lost 6 bases, J lost 3 bases, and 20 bases lay in between. DNA of the CDR3: TGTGCCAGCAGCACGCCAACAGGGTTGAGAAAAGAGACCCAGTACTTC. This sequence encodes CASSTPTGLRKETQYF.

The V and J genes are TRBV7-2 and TRBJ2-5; 10 nucleotides align to TRBD2. This CDR3 has 16 residues. Germline V gene sequence: CDR1 SGHTA, CDR2 FQGNSA. V gave up 3 bases and J gave up 1 base; unmatched junction bases: 5. Here the CDR3 DNA reads TGTGCCAGCAGCTTTCAACTAGCGGGATCCCAAGAGACCCAGTACTTC. Encoded protein: CASSFQLAGSQETQYF.

This chain joins TRBV5-1 and TRBJ2-2; 10 nucleotides match TRBD1. The CDR3 runs to 17 residues. The V segment lost 0 bases and the J segment 3 bases; nucleotides outside the gene matches: 5. Germline values: CDR1 SGHRS, CDR2 YFSETQ. The CDR3 sequence is CASSLGPGTGDTGELFF. For the CDR3, the DNA is TGCGCCAGCAGCTTGGGCCCCGGGACAGGGGACACCGGGGAGCTGTTTTTT.

The chain combines TRBV7-9 with TRBJ2-1, with 8 bases fitting TRBD2. The length of the CDR3 is 17 residues. Germline CDR1 and CDR2: SEHNR and FQNEAQ (reference sequence). V shed 5 bases, J shed 0 bases, and the junction held 9 bases outside the gene matches. CDR3 region: CASSPDVAGISYNEQFF. CDR3 in DNA: TGTGCCAGCAGCCCAGATGTAGCGGGGATCTCCTACAATGAGCAGTTCTTC.

The rearrangement uses TRBV24-1 and TRBJ2-2; D is perhaps TRBD1 or TRBD2 (5 bases each). V lost 1 base, J lost 2 bases, and 13 bases lay in between. The CDR3 spans 17 residues. Germline V lookup: CDR1 KGHDR, CDR2 SFDVKD. The chain's CDR3 is CATSDFPRDGNTGELFF. As DNA, the CDR3 is TGTGCCACCAGTGATTTCCCCCGGGACGGAAACACCGGGGAGCTGTTTTTT.

The chain has TRBV2 and TRBJ1-3; no clear D gene. V lost 2 bases and J lost 3, with 8 bases in between. There are 14 residues in the CDR3. Germline lookup yields CDR1 SNHLY and CDR2 FYNNEI. In DNA, the CDR3 is TGTGCCAGCAGTGAATCAGGAGATGGAAACACCATATATTTT. Its translation is CASSESGDGNTIYF.

The chain combines TRBV5-4 with TRBJ2-1; TRBD2 matches at 7 bases. The CDR3 is 16 amino acids. V was clipped by 4 bases and J by 1 base; unmatched bases: 8. Germline lookup yields CDR1 SGHNT and CDR2 YYREEE (reference sequence). CDR3 nucleotides: TGTGCCAGCAGCAGTCCAGCGGGGTCATCCTACAATGAGCAGTTCTTC. Residues: CASSSPAGSSYNEQFF. The whole variable domain, filled in from reference TRBV5-4 and TRBJ2-1, reads ETGVTQSPTHLIKTRGQQVTLRCSSQSGHNTVSWYQQALGQGPQFIFQYYREEENGRGNFPPRFSGLQFPNYSSELNVNALELDDSALYLCASSSPAGSSYNEQFFGPGTRLTVL.

The chain couples TRBV4-1 to TRBJ2-5; D is undetermined. From germline, CDR1 is MGHRA and CDR2 YSYEKL. Trimming took 1 base from V and 5 from J, leaving 11 bases between them. This CDR3 has 14 amino acids. The CDR3 region is CASSQGHIGETQYF. CDR3 sequence (DNA): TGCGCCAGCAGCCAAGGACACATTGGGGAGACCCAGTACTTC.

This clone was counted only a few times. The V call is TRBV19, the J call TRBJ2-2, with 8 bases that match TRBD2. Trimming took 3 bases from V and 1 from J; bases not matched to a gene: 7. From germline, CDR1 is LNHDA and CDR2 SQIVND (reference sequence). The CDR3 totals 17 residues. The CDR3 coding sequence is TGTGCCAGTAGTATCGCGGGGCGGGGGGAGAACACCGGGGAGCTGTTTTTT. It is translated as CASSIAGRGENTGELFF.

The chain combines TRBV30 with TRBJ1-1, with D perhaps TRBD1 (6 bases). The germline V and J ends were trimmed by 4 bases and 4 bases, with 16 bases remaining between them. Germline values: CDR1 GTSNPN, CDR2 SVGIG (reference sequence). There are 14 residues in the CDR3. DNA for the CDR3: TGTGCCTGGAACCTCCATAGGGGGGCCACTGAAGCTTTCTTT. Its translation: CAWNLHRGATEAFF.

This chain joins TRBV2 and TRBJ2-5; D could derive from TRBD1 or TRBD2 (6 bases each). The CDR3 totals 15 residues. V was pared by 7 bases and J by 4 bases, with 19 bases between. In germline, CDR1 is SNHLY, CDR2 FYNNEI. CDR3 DNA: TGTGCCAGCATACAAGAGGGGGGCCTAAGAGAGACCCAGTACTTC. Amino acids: CASIQEGGLRETQYF.

DNA for the CDR3: TGCGCCAGCAGCCAAGTGGGTGGGAGGGTTCCGTACTTC. It encodes CASSQVGGRVPYF. The chain joins TRBV4-1 to TRBJ2-4; 7 bases map to TRBD2. Germline V gives CDR1 MGHRA, CDR2 YSYEKL. J lost 15 bases, V lost 1 base, and 9 bases had no gene match. This CDR3 is 13 amino acids long.

This sequence joins TRBV4-3 and TRBJ2-2, with D maybe TRBD1 (6 bases). Trimming took 0 bases from V and 4 from J, leaving 12 bases between them. CDR1 and CDR2 (germline): LGHNA, YSLEER. The CDR3 runs to 16 residues. This chain's CDR3 is CASSQDVAGATGELFF. DNA of the CDR3: TGCGCCAGCAGCCAAGATGTTGCAGGGGCCACCGGGGAGCTGTTTTTT.

This chain links TRBV7-3 with TRBJ1-6; 8 nucleotides match TRBD1. The trim removed 4 bases at V and 7 bases at J, leaving 6 bases unmatched. Germline V gene data show CDR1 as SGHTA and CDR2 as FQGTGA. CDR3 size: 15 residues. The CDR3 nucleotides read TGTGCCAGCAGCTCACTGGGACAGGCAAATTCACCCCTCCACTTT. Translating gives CASSSLGQANSPLHF.

The CDR3 region has the DNA TGTGCCAGCAACGTTCCCCAGGGCTTCCACGGGGAGCTGTTTTTT. Its protein product is CASNVPQGFHGELFF. V and J are TRBV7-2 and TRBJ2-2; maybe TRBD1 (5 bases). The CDR3 runs 15 residues. V gave up 7 bases and J gave up 7 bases, with 19 bases separating them. Germline assignment: CDR1 SGHTA and CDR2 FQGNSA.

This clone appeared a single time. V and J are TRBV18 and TRBJ2-1; no clear D. Trimming cost V 1 base and J 5 bases, with 12 bases left between them. Germline V lookup: CDR1 KGHSH, CDR2 LQKENI. This CDR3 spans 15 amino acids. CDR3 in DNA: TGTGCCAGCTCACCACGTTTAACCACCGACAATGAGCAGTTCTTC. It specifies CASSPRLTTDNEQFF.